This T cell receptor (beta chain) comes out of a study of cytomegalovirus exposure and HLA in healthy donors. Regarding the study as a whole: Later analysis identified a missense DCLRE1C variant that was linked to TCR beta V- and J-gene trimming.

Amplification used 60 Vbeta primers and 13 Jbeta primers. Method: immunoSEQ multiplex PCR; TCRdb's copy keeps in-frame clones and lacks some. The sample carries 150,000 or so clones, 75% to 80% recorded once. The CDR3 contains 12 residues. V lost 5 bases and J lost 6; bases outside the gene matches: 5. Germline assignment: CDR1 GTSNPN and CDR2 SVGIG (reference sequence). As concerns this clone: What it binds is not known.

The receptor was derived from a man aged 40-49 years in good health and CMV-seropositive. The V and J genes are TRBV30 and TRBJ2-3; 7 bases are shared with TRBD1. Sequenced: PBMCs. The CDR3 is CAWGQAQDTQYF. For the CDR3, the DNA is TGTGCCTGGGGACAGGCCCAGGATACGCAGTATTTT.